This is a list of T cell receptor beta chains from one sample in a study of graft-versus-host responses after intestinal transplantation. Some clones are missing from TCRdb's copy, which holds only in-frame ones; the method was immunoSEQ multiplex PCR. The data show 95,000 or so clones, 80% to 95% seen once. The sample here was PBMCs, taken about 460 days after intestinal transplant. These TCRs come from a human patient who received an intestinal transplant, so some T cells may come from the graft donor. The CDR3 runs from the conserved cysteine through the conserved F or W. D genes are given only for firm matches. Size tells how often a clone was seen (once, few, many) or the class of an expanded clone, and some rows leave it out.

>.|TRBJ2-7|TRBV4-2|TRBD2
TGTGCCAGCAGCCATGCCCAGGCAGCGGGGTACGAGCAGTACTTC
CASSHAQAAGYEQYF
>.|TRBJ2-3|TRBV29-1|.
TGCAGCGGAAGAGGCCGGGACACTAGCACAGATACGCAGTATTTT
CSGRGRDTSTDTQYF
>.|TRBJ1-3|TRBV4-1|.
TGCGCCAGCAGCCAAGACCAGACTGGAAACACCATATATTTT
CASSQDQTGNTIYF
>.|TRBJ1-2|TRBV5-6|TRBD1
TGTGCCAGCAGCCAGAAGACAGGGGGCGGCTATGGCTACACCTTC
CASSQKTGGGYGYTF
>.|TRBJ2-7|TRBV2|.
TGTGCCAGCAGTGCCCCGTACGAGCAGTACTTC
CASSAPYEQYF
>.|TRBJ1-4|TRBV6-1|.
TGTGCCAGCAGTCCGATACCAGGGACTAATGAAAAACTGTTTTTT
CASSPIPGTNEKLFF
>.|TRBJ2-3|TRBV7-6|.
TGTGCCAGCAGCCCATCCATCCTCTCAGATACGCAGTATTTT
CASSPSILSDTQYF
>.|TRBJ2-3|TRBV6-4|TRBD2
TGTGCCAGCAGCAAGATAGCGGGGGCGGACACAGATACGCAGTATTTT
CASSKIAGADTDTQYF
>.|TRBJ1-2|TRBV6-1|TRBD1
TGTGCCAGCAGCCCCGGGGACAGGGACGGGTATGGCTACACCTTC
CASSPGDRDGYGYTF
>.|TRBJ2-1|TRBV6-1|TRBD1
TGTGCCAGCAGTGACAGGGGACAGGGTTTAGGCAATGAGCAGTTCTTC
CASSDRGQGLGNEQFF
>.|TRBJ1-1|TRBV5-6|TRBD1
TGTGCCAGCAGCTTTGGGACAGGGTTGAACACTGAAGCTTTCTTT
CASSFGTGLNTEAFF
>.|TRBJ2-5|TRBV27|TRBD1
TGTGCCAGCAGCAGCTTGGACAGGGGGAAAGAGACCCAGTACTTC
CASSSLDRGKETQYF
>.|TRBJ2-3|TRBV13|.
TGTGCCAGCAGCTTAGGGGAGCTAGCGTCAGATACGCAGTATTTT
CASSLGELASDTQYF
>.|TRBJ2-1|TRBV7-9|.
TGTGCCAGCAGCTTGTATTCGGTTTGGAACAATGAGCAGTTCTTC
CASSLYSVWNNEQFF
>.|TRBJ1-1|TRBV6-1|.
TGTGCCAGCAGTTATGACAGGTCGAACACTGAAGCTTTCTTT
CASSYDRSNTEAFF
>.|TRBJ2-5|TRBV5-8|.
TGTGCCAGCAGTCTGGGGGCGTCGGGCCAAGAGACCCAGTACTTC
CASSLGASGQETQYF
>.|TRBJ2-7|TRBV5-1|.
TGCGCCAGCAGCCCGGACAGCCAGGGCGAGCAGTACTTC
CASSPDSQGEQYF
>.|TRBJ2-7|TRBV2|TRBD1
TGTGCCAGCACCAAGGTTGGGACAGGGGGAACCTACGAGCAGTACTTC
CASTKVGTGGTYEQYF
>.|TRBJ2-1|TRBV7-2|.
TGTGCCAGCACCCTCGCCAACGGAAACTACAATGAGCAGTTCTTC
CASTLANGNYNEQFF
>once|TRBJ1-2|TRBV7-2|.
TGTGCCAGCAGCTTAGGACAGAGCTATGGCTACACCTTC
CASSLGQSYGYTF
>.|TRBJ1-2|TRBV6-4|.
TGTGCCAGCAGTGATGTCAGGACACCGGGCAACTATGGCTACACCTTC
CASSDVRTPGNYGYTF
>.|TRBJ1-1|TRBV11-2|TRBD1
TGTGCCAGCAGCAAGACAGGGGCGAACACTGAAGCTTTCTTT
CASSKTGANTEAFF
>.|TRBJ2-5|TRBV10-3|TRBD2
TGTGCCATCAGTGAGTCGTTAGCGGGGGGCGAGGAGACCCAGTACTTC
CAISESLAGGEETQYF
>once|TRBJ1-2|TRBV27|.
TGTGCCAGCAGGAGGGACGGTCATTATGGCTACACCTTC
CASRRDGHYGYTF
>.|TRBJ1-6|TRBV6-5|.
TGTGCCAGCAGTTACCGGGGGATTTCACCCCTCCACTTT
CASSYRGISPLHF
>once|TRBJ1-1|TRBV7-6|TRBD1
TGTGCCAGCAGCTTAGCACGAGGGACAGGGGGCACTGAAGCTTTCTTT
CASSLARGTGGTEAFF
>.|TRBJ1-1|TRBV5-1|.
TGCGCCAGCAGCCGAACCGTCAACACTGAAGCTTTCTTT
CASSRTVNTEAFF
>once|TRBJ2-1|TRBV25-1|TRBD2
TGTGCCAGCAGTGCTAGCGGGCGCACCTACAATGAGCAGTTCTTC
CASSASGRTYNEQFF
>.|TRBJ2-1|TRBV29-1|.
TGCAGCGTTGGCCTCTCCAATGAGCAGTTCTTC
CSVGLSNEQFF
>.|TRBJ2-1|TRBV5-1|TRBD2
TGCGCCAGCAGCTTGCCCACGGGGGGACCCTACAATGAGCAGTTCTTC
CASSLPTGGPYNEQFF
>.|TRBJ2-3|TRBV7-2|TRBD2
TGTGCCAGCAGCCTCCTACTGGGGGGGAGAGATACGCAGTATTTT
CASSLLLGGRDTQYF
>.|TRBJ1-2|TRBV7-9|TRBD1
TGTGCCAGCAGCTCGGACAGGACGGTCCGTCATTTTGGCTACACCTTC
CASSSDRTVRHFGYTF
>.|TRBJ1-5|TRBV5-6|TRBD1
TGTGCCAGCAGCCTCGGACAGGGGATCCATCAGCCCCAGCATTTT
CASSLGQGIHQPQHF
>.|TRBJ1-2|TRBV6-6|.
TGTGCCAGCAGTCCCACCCCCGGGACTGCGAATTATGGCTACACCTTC
CASSPTPGTANYGYTF
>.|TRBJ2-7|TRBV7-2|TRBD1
TGTGCCAGCAGCTTGACAGGGGAACCCTACGAGCAGTACTTC
CASSLTGEPYEQYF
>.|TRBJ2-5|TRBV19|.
TGTGCCAGTAGTATAGGGGCGGGGACTGGCGAGACCCAGTACTTC
CASSIGAGTGETQYF
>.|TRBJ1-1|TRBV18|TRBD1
TGTGCCAGCTCACCGGAGGACAGGGGCCCTTCGAACACTGAAGCTTTCTTT
CASSPEDRGPSNTEAFF
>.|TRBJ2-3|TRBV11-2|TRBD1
TGTGCCAGCAGCTTCAGGACAGGGGGCGTTGGCCCCACAGATACGCAGTATTTT
CASSFRTGGVGPTDTQYF
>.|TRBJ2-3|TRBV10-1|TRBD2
TGCGCCAGCAGCGAACGAACTAGCGGGGGATCCACAGATACGCAGTATTTT
CASSERTSGGSTDTQYF
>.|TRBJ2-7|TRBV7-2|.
TGTGCCAGCAGCGTCTCCTACGAGCAGTACTTC
CASSVSYEQYF
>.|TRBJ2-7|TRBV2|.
TGTGCCAGCAGTGAGTTGGGCTACGAGCAGTACTTC
CASSELGYEQYF
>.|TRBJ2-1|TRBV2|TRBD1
TGTGCCAGCAATACAGGGGAAGGAAACAATGAGCAGTTCTTC
CASNTGEGNNEQFF
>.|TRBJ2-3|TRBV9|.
TGTGCCAGCAGCGGAGATACGCAGTATTTT
CASSGDTQYF
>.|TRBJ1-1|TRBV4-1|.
TGCGCCAGCAGCCGGGGGCATGAAGCTTTCTTT
CASSRGHEAFF
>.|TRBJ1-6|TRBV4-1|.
TGCGCCAGCAGCCAAGAAGCAGGGGTACGTTCACCCCTCCACTTT
CASSQEAGVRSPLHF
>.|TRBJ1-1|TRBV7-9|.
TGTGCCAGCAGCTTCGGTGGTGGGAGAGGGGTGAACACTGAAGCTTTCTTT
CASSFGGGRGVNTEAFF
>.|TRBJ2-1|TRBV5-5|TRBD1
TGTGCCAGCAGCCCCGGGCCCCGACAGGGGGCCTACAATGAGCAGTTCTTC
CASSPGPRQGAYNEQFF
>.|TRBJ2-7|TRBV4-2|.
TGTGCCAGCAGCCCCGGGACCCACTACGAGCAGTACTTC
CASSPGTHYEQYF
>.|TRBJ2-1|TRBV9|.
TGTGCCAGCACCTACGGGGGCGGGTCCTACAATGAGCAGTTCTTC
CASTYGGGSYNEQFF
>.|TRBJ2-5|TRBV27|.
TGTGCCAGCAGTTTCGGACTCCAAGAGACCCAGTACTTC
CASSFGLQETQYF
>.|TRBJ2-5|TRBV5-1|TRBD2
TGCGCCAGCAGCTTCCCGGGGGGGGAGGCCCAGTACTTC
CASSFPGGEAQYF
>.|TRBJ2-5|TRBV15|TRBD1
TGTGCCACCAGCCCACGGGCCGGGACAGGCGAGACCCAGTACTTC
CATSPRAGTGETQYF
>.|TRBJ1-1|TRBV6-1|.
TGTGCCAGCAGTGCGAAGGGAAACACTGAAGCTTTCTTT
CASSAKGNTEAFF
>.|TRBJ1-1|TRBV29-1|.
TGCAGCGTTGAAGGGAATCCCCAACGGGCTTTCTTT
CSVEGNPQRAFF
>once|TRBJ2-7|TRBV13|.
TGTGCCAGCAGCCCGGAAGGAGGATACGAGCAGTACTTC
CASSPEGGYEQYF
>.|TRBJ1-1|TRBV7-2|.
TGTGCCAGCAGCCCCCCAGGGTGGGGTACTGAAGCTTTCTTT
CASSPPGWGTEAFF
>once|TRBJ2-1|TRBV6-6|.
TGTGCCAGCAGGCGACCGGGGGAGGGGGGCCAGAATGAGCAGTTCTTC
CASRRPGEGGQNEQFF
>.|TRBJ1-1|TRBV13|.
TGTGCCAGCAGCTCGACAGAGAACACTGAAGCTTTCTTT
CASSSTENTEAFF
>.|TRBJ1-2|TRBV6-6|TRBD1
TGTGCCAGCAGTCAACCGGGACAGGGCCCTATCTACACCTTC
CASSQPGQGPIYTF